The rows below give T cell receptor beta chains drawn from one sample of a study of PD-1 blockade in classical Hodgkin lymphoma. Profiled with immunoSEQ multiplex PCR; TCRdb holds only in-frame clones, not every one. The table includes around 92,000 clones, 75% to 85% detected once. The sequencing used peripheral blood mononuclear cells (PBMCs), collected before the fourth cycle of nivolumab. These receptors originate from a human donor with classical Hodgkin lymphoma. The CDR3 runs from the conserved cysteine through the conserved F or W. Fields, in order: V gene, CDR3 protein.

>TRBV5-1
CASSPGTSGAELAKNIQYF
>TRBV30
CAWSVQLGNSNIQYF
>TRBV11-2
CASSPAYTEAFF
>TRBV6-6
CASSRPGNTIYF
>TRBV4-3
CASSQVRASGQFF
>TRBV6-6
CATTGTGGKGEAFF
>TRBV15
CATSWTGGNNEQFF
>TRBV5-1
CASSPGTVNEKLFF
>TRBV27
CASSRRDQPQHF
>TRBV11-2
CASSLGAGGNNEQFF
>TRBV18
CASSPPSGSYNEQFF
>TRBV2
CASSEAYSLGEEQYF
>TRBV9
CASIDPYSGECLGLAKNIQYF
>TRBV18
CASSPLRDLRETQYF
>TRBV29-1
CSVASRTSGSYNEQFF
>TRBV25-1
CASSDGGVTQYF
>TRBV29-1
CSATTGYTGELFF
>TRBV20-1
CSASRTDTQYF
>TRBV7-9
CASSLVVLTGSGNTIYF
>TRBV30
CAWSSGGYEQYF
>TRBV7-9
CASSWPPGQGNTEAFF
>TRBV10-3
CAIAASVDGKNIQYF
>TRBV11-2
CASSPGGAGDPSYNEQFF
>TRBV10-1
CASSTLLRGPLRADTQYF
>TRBV14
CASSRQGAGEKLFF
>TRBV28
CASSLGPGENEQFF
>TRBV7-6
CASSLAAGAYGELFF
>TRBV28
CASSFGPPRYGYTF
>TRBV6-5
CASSPPDRPGELFF
>TRBV5-6
CASSPGFGNQPQHF
>TRBV19
CASSSGSVLSGNTIYF
>TRBV5-6
CASSSAYSYEQYF
>TRBV29-1
CSVTGTSGAYEQYF
>TRBV10-3
CAISVDGGGYTF
>TRBV10-3
CAISVGAVGAGELFF
>TRBV7-2
CASSLDQGRTVYEQYF
>TRBV7-2
CASSLAGTSLGQYF
>TRBV21-1
CASSKAHRTSGRRVSRTDTQYF
>TRBV7-2
CASSLPLAGGGEQYF
>TRBV5-1
CASSSGLAGGTGELFF
>TRBV10-1
CASGTANTGELFF